Following are 27 T cell receptor beta chains from one sample sequenced in a study of identical twins. Each CDR3 protein is one row after TCRdb ran MiXCR on the 5' RACE reads. The sample yields some 460,000 distinct CDR3 sequences, 14% seen once. These data were also filed under a second study, of yellow fever vaccine responses in identical twins.

Input material: CD4+ T cells sorted from blood. These receptors all come from a woman aged 18-30 years in good health.

This clonotype was detected ten times or more. V and J are TRBV5-1 and TRBJ2-2, with 9 bases fitting TRBD1. CDR1 SGHRS and CDR2 YFSETQ come from the germline V gene. The CDR3 loop spans 16 amino acids. V was clipped by 1 base and J by 6 bases; unmatched bases: 7. This CDR3 is CASSLSPGTGSGELFF. The CDR3 nucleotides read TGCGCCAGCAGCTTGAGTCCCGGGACAGGGTCCGGGGAGCTGTTTTTT.

This rearrangement joins TRBV4-2 to TRBJ2-6; D is unresolved. V lost 4 bases and J lost 0, with 16 bases in between. The germline gives CDR1 LGHNA, CDR2 YNFKEQ. The CDR3 consists of 18 residues. CDR3 DNA sequence: TGTGCCAGCAGCCGTGAACAGCGAAGGAGCTCTGGGGCCAACGTCCTGACTTTC. Its translation: CASSREQRRSSGANVLTF.

Only a few counts were recorded for this clonotype. The chain uses TRBV20-1 and TRBJ2-7; 8 bases line up with TRBD2. Germline assignment: CDR1 DFQATT and CDR2 SNEGSKA (reference sequence). The V gene end was trimmed by 5 bases and the J gene end by 2 bases; junction bases not matched to a gene: 8. CDR3 size: 14 residues. The CDR3 is CSAPRGGPAYEQYF. The CDR3 DNA reads as TGCAGTGCTCCCCGGGGGGGGCCAGCCTACGAGCAGTACTTC.

This clonotype was seen a handful of times. The V gene is TRBV5-1, the J gene TRBJ2-5; possibly TRBD1 or TRBD2 for D (6 bases each). The CDR3 consists of 14 residues. V lost 0 bases, J lost 6 bases, and 12 bases lay in between. The V gene's germline CDR1 is SGHRS and CDR2 YFSETQ. Here the CDR3 DNA reads TGCGCCAGCAGCTTGGCGGGGGCGTATCAGACCCAGTACTTC. Residues: CASSLAGAYQTQYF.

The V and J genes are TRBV6-1 and TRBJ1-1, with 7 bases fitting TRBD1. The CDR3 length is 13 residues. Germline CDR1 MNHNS, CDR2 SASEGT. The J segment lost 8 bases and the V segment lost 3 bases, leaving 6 bases of the junction unmatched. The CDR3 region is CASSDTGASEAFF. The CDR3 nucleotides are TGTGCCAGCAGTGACACAGGGGCCTCCGAAGCTTTCTTT.

This clonotype was picked up a small number of times. This rearrangement joins TRBV20-1 to TRBJ2-3, with 10 nucleotides matching TRBD2. Germline-derived CDR1 and CDR2 are DFQATT and SNEGSKA (reference sequence). The CDR3 sequence is 14 residues long. The CDR3 protein is CSAPGLASSDTQYF. The CDR3 bases are TGCAGCGCGCCGGGACTAGCGTCTTCAGATACGCAGTATTTT.

The chain links TRBV4-2 to TRBJ2-7, with 7 positions matching TRBD2. Germline CDR1 is LGHNA and CDR2 is YNFKEQ. This CDR3 region has 15 residues. V dropped 0 bases and J dropped 5; count of bases not matched to a gene: 7. In nucleotides, the CDR3 is TGTGCCAGCAGCCAAGAGTCTAGCGGTTGGAACGAGCAGTACTTC. It yields the protein CASSQESSGWNEQYF.

This clonotype was observed a few times. The V and J genes are TRBV6-1 and TRBJ2-7; D perhaps matches TRBD1 (5 bases). Germline V gene data show CDR1 as MNHNS and CDR2 as SASEGT. V lost 11 bases to trimming and J lost 2 bases, with 16 bases between them. The CDR3 loop spans 13 amino acids. The CDR3 bases are TGTGCCGCTGGGAAGGGGCCCACCTACGAGCAGTACTTC. Its protein product is CAAGKGPTYEQYF.

V is TRBV4-3 and J is TRBJ2-3; D uncertain. Germline CDR1 is LGHNA and CDR2 is YSLEER. There are 15 residues in the CDR3. The germline V and J ends were trimmed by 0 bases and 2 bases, with 9 bases remaining between them. The CDR3 loop reads CASSQDSRSTDTQYF. DNA for the CDR3: TGCGCCAGCAGCCAAGATTCGCGGTCCACAGATACGCAGTATTTT.

This clonotype has more than one count but fewer than ten. This chain links TRBV4-3 with TRBJ2-4; possibly TRBD1 for D (6 bases). Trimming left V 5 bases short and J 11 bases short, with 31 bases between. CDR1 and CDR2 from the germline V gene are LGHNA and YSLEER. The CDR3 sequence is 18 residues long. CDR3 nucleotide sequence: TGCGCCAGCAGCACAAATCCGCGGGCAGCGGCCAAGGGGGTTGTTCAGTACTTC. Encoded protein: CASSTNPRAAAKGVVQYF.

This clonotype was picked up many times. This chain links TRBV5-1 with TRBJ2-7; tentatively, D is TRBD1 (6 bases). CDR1 is SGHRS and CDR2 is YFSETQ in the germline V gene. This CDR3 spans 13 amino acids. Trimming cost V 8 bases and J 4 bases, with 16 bases left between them. The CDR3 sequence is CARPTGSRYEQYF. The CDR3 DNA follows: TGCGCCAGACCGACAGGATCAAGGTACGAGCAGTACTTC.

This clonotype has just one count. The chain carries TRBV27 and TRBJ2-1; TRBD2 matches at 13 bases. Judging by the DNA end, TRBJ2-7 fits better; the J call may be wrong. The V gene's germline CDR1 is MNHEY and CDR2 SMNVEV (reference sequence). The CDR3 has 16 residues. This CDR3 reads CASSRTSGGRYNEQYF. In nucleotides, the CDR3 is TGTGCCAGCAGTAGGACTAGCGGGGGCAGATACAATGAGCAGTACTTC.

This clonotype was seen more than once but under ten times. This rearrangement joins TRBV12-3 or TRBV12-4 to TRBJ2-5; 9 bases agree with TRBD2. With V trimmed by 5 bases and J by 2 bases, 6 bases remained unmatched. CDR3 length equals 15 residues. DNA for the CDR3: TGTGCCAGCAGTGGCTGGGCGGGAGGGCAAGAGACCCAGTACTTC. This translates into CASSGWAGGQETQYF.

This chain links TRBV5-1 with TRBJ2-1; 7 nucleotides line up with TRBD2. The germline gives CDR1 SGHRS, CDR2 YFSETQ. V lost 5 bases, J lost 2 bases, and 7 bases stayed unmatched. The CDR3 has 15 amino acids. The CDR3 coding sequence is TGCGCCAGCAGATTTACTAGCGACACCTACAATGAGCAGTTCTTC. Amino acids: CASRFTSDTYNEQFF.

The gene calls are TRBV30 and TRBJ2-2; 8 bases align to TRBD1. Germline loops: CDR1 GTSNPN, CDR2 SVGIG (reference sequence). The CDR3 length is 15 residues. V lost 3 bases and J lost 7; bases outside the gene matches: 10. DNA of the CDR3: TGTGCCTGGAGGGACGGGACAGGAAGATTCGGGGAGCTGTTTTTT. Translating gives CAWRDGTGRFGELFF.

This clonotype was detected only a few times. This chain joins TRBV7-2 and TRBJ2-1; a weak D match, TRBD1 (5 bases). CDR1 is SGHTA, CDR2 FQGNSA, per germline. The length of the CDR3 is 15 residues. V was clipped by 4 bases and J by 2 bases, with 12 bases between them. The CDR3 is CASSSTQVAYNEQFF. CDR3 sequence (DNA): TGTGCCAGCAGCTCAACACAGGTTGCCTACAATGAGCAGTTCTTC.

The chain employs TRBV6-5 and TRBJ2-1; 9 nucleotides line up with TRBD1. The CDR3 totals 17 residues. The V gene's germline CDR1 is MNHEY and CDR2 SVGAGI. V dropped 0 bases and J dropped 5; count of bases not matched to a gene: 8. The CDR3 here is CASSYSSGTGPNNEQFF. The CDR3 DNA sequence: TGTGCCAGCAGTTACTCGAGTGGGACAGGGCCCAACAATGAGCAGTTCTTC.

The table lists this clonotype with a few counts. The V gene is TRBV24-1, the J gene TRBJ2-7, with 7 positions matching TRBD1. The CDR3 sequence is 15 residues long. The V and J ends lost 4 bases and 3 bases, in that order; junction bases with no gene match: 8. Germline CDR1 KGHDR, CDR2 SFDVKD. The CDR3 here is CATSDPTGENYEQYF. The DNA for the CDR3 is TGTGCCACCAGTGACCCTACAGGGGAGAACTACGAGCAGTACTTC.

This rearrangement joins TRBV28 to TRBJ1-5, with 7 bases that match TRBD1. V shed 4 bases, J shed 0 bases, and the junction held 6 bases outside the gene matches. Germline CDR1 is MDHEN and CDR2 is SYDVKM. This CDR3 spans 16 amino acids. CDR3 residues: CASSSQTGNSNQPQHF. The CDR3 nucleotides are TGTGCCAGCAGTTCCCAGACAGGGAATAGCAATCAGCCCCAGCATTTT.

This clonotype was found many times. The chain employs TRBV29-1 and TRBJ2-3; D is ambiguous. Germline CDR1 and CDR2: SQVTM and ANQGSEA. The CDR3 is 11 amino acids. The V gene lost 5 bases and the J gene lost 2 bases, with 5 bases spanning the gap. The CDR3 loop reads CSVQYTDTQYF. CDR3 nucleotide sequence: TGCAGCGTTCAGTACACAGATACGCAGTATTTT.

V gene TRBV28 combines with J gene TRBJ2-1, with 11 bases identical to TRBD2. CDR3 length: 20 residues. The V gene end was trimmed by 5 bases and the J gene end by 2 bases; junction bases not matched to a gene: 17. Germline V gene data show CDR1 as MDHEN and CDR2 as SYDVKM. The CDR3, as DNA: TGTGCCAGCAGTAACCTTCCCGGGACTAGCGGCCTCCGAGCCTACAATGAGCAGTTCTTC. Protein product: CASSNLPGTSGLRAYNEQFF.

This clonotype was counted many times. The genes are TRBV12-5 and TRBJ2-1; 10 bases map to TRBD1. J gave up 5 bases and V 7 bases, and 11 bases lay outside the gene matches. The CDR3 is 16 amino acids. Per germline, CDR1 LGHNT and CDR2 FRNRAP. CDR3 amino acids: CASAPVGTGVHNEQFF. The CDR3 DNA follows: TGTGCTAGTGCCCCGGTCGGGACAGGGGTCCACAATGAGCAGTTCTTC.

This clonotype was found a few times. This sequence joins TRBV7-9 and TRBJ2-5; 11 bases map to TRBD2. CDR1 SEHNR and CDR2 FQNEAQ come from the germline V gene (reference sequence). J gave up 0 bases and V 6 bases, and 6 bases lay outside the gene matches. The CDR3 extends over 16 amino acids. The CDR3 DNA follows: TGTGCCAGCAGGGTCCCGGGACTAGCGGACCAAGAGACCCAGTACTTC. Translated: CASRVPGLADQETQYF. The full variable domain, rest sourced from reference TRBV7-9 and TRBJ2-5, is DTGVSQNPRHKITKRGQNVTFRCDPISEHNRLYWYRQTLGQGPEFLTYFQNEAQLEKSRLLSDRFSAERPKGSFSTLEIQRTEQGDSAMYLCASRVPGLADQETQYFGPGTRLLVL.

CDR3 amino acids: CSARGPGLVFADTQYF. CDR3 nucleotides: TGCAGTGCAAGGGGCCCGGGACTAGTCTTTGCAGATACGCAGTATTTT. The chain uses TRBV20-1 and TRBJ2-3; 8 nucleotides match TRBD2. Germline V gene data show CDR1 as DFQATT and CDR2 as SNEGSKA (reference sequence). The ends lost 6 bases at V and 4 bases at J; junction bases unmatched: 15. The CDR3 runs to 16 residues.

This clonotype came up a few times. The chain recombines TRBV5-1 with TRBJ2-2; 13 bases align to TRBD2. The CDR3 has 17 amino acids. The trim removed 4 bases at V and 8 bases at J, leaving 11 bases unmatched. The germline CDR1 and CDR2 sequences are SGHRS and YFSETQ. The CDR3 bases are TGCGCCAGCAGCCCAGGACTAGCGGGGGCCTCGGTTGGGGAGCTGTTTTTT. It yields the protein CASSPGLAGASVGELFF.

The chain employs TRBV25-1 and TRBJ2-2, with D unclear. With 0 bases removed from V and 4 bases from J, the gap between germline ends came to 6 bases. This CDR3 is built from 14 residues. Germline-derived CDR1 and CDR2 are MGHDK and SYGVNS. Here the CDR3 reads CASSEYPVTGELFF. In DNA form, the CDR3 reads TGTGCCAGCAGTGAATATCCGGTCACCGGGGAGCTGTTTTTT.

V is TRBV3-1 and J is TRBJ1-2, with D possibly matching TRBD1 (6 bases). This CDR3 contains 14 residues. The germline V gene encodes CDR1 LGHDT and CDR2 YNNKEL (reference sequence). V lost 2 bases, J lost 3 bases, and 10 bases lay in between. DNA for the CDR3: TGTGCCAGCAGCCAAACAGGGCTGGACTATGGCTACACCTTC. Translated: CASSQTGLDYGYTF.